These 3 T cell receptor beta chains were sequenced from one sample in a study of post-analysis software for immune sequencing data. TCR beta cDNA libraries had unique molecular identifiers. MiXCR, run by TCRdb on the PCR reads, gives a single entry per CDR3 protein. The sample consists of roughly 620,000 distinct CDR3 sequences, 40% to 50% of them appearing once. General observations from the study: When patients were compared with controls, about 5 TRBV segments were more frequent, TRBV5-6, TRBV5-1 and TRBV20-1 among them.

These receptors lack a known antigen. Material for sequencing was blood. The receptor set was obtained from a girl aged 10 to 17 with multiple sclerosis.

The chain combines TRBV6-5 with TRBJ2-4, with TRBD2 matching over 7 bases. Gene TRBJ2-7 matches the end of the DNA better, so the J call may be wrong. Germline V gene sequence: CDR1 MNHEY, CDR2 SVGAGI. The CDR3 consists of 13 residues. The CDR3 spells CASSKTSYYEQYF. The DNA of the CDR3 is TGTGCCAGCAGTAAGACTAGCTACTACGAGCAGTACTTC.

This clonotype was found a few times. The V and J genes are TRBV7-6 and TRBJ2-7, with 7 bases matching TRBD1. V trimming: 1 base; J trimming: 3 bases; junction bases outside the gene matches: 9. The CDR3 runs to 16 residues. The germline gives CDR1 SGHVS, CDR2 FNYEAQ. Here the CDR3 DNA reads TGTGCCAGCAGCTTAGAAGGGGGCGCGAATTACTACGAGCAGTACTTC. Translation gives CASSLEGGANYYEQYF.

This clonotype was recorded a few times. This chain connects TRBV2 to TRBJ1-2; weak D call: TRBD1 (5 bases). The CDR3 has 15 residues. V lost 5 bases, J lost 0 bases, and 13 bases lay in between. Germline V lookup: CDR1 SNHLY, CDR2 FYNNEI. The CDR3 is CASSPTGLANYGYTF. CDR3 nucleotides: TGTGCCAGCAGTCCTACAGGATTAGCTAACTATGGCTACACCTTC.